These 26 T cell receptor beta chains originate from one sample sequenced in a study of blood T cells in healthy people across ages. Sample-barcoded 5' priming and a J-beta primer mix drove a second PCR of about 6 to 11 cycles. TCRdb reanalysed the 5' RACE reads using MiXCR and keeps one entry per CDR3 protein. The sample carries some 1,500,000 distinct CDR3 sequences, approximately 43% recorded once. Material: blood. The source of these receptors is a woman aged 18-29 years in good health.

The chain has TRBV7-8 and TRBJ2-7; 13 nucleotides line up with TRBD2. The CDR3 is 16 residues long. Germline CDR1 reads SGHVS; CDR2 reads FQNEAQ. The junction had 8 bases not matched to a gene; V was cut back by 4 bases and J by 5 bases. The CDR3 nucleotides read TGTGCCAGCAGCTCCGGACTAGCGGGAGCTTTCCACGAGCAGTACTTC. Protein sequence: CASSSGLAGAFHEQYF.

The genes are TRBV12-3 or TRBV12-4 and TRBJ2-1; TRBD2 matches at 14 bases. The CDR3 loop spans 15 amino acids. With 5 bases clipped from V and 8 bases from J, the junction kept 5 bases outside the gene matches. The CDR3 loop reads CASSPRLAGGDEQFF. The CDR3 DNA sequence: TGTGCCAGCAGTCCAAGACTAGCGGGAGGGGATGAGCAGTTCTTC.

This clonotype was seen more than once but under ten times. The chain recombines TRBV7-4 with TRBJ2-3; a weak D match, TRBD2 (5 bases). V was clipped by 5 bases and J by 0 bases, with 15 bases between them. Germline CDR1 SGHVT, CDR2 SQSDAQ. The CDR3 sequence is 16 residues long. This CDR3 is CASSKRTPGSTDTQYF. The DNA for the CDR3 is TGTGCCAGCAGCAAACGGACGCCGGGGAGCACAGATACGCAGTATTTT.

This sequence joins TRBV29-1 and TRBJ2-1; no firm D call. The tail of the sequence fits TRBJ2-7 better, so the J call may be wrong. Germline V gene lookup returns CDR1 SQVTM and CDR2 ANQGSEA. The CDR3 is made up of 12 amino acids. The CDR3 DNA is TGCAGCGTAAAAGGGTTGGGCAATGAGCAGTACTTC. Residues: CSVKGLGNEQYF.

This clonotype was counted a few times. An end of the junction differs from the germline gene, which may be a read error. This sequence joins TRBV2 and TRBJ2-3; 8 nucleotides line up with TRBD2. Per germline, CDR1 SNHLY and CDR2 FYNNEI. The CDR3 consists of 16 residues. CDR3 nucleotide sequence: TGTGCCAGCAGGCGCCTCACTAGCGGATTCACAGGTACGCAGTATTTT. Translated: CASRRLTSGFTGTQYF. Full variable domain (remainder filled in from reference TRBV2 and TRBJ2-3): EPEVTQTPSHQVTQMGQEVILRCVPISNHLYFYWYRQILGQKVEFLVSFYNNEISEKSEIFDDQFSVERPDGSNFTLKIRSTKLEDSAMYFCASRRLTSGFTGTQYFGPGTRLTVL.

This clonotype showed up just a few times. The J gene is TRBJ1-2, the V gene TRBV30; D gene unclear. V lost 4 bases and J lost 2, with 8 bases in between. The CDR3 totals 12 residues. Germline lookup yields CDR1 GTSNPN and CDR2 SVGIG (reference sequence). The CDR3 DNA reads TGTGCCTGGAAGTCGGCAAACTATGGCTACACCTTC. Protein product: CAWKSANYGYTF.

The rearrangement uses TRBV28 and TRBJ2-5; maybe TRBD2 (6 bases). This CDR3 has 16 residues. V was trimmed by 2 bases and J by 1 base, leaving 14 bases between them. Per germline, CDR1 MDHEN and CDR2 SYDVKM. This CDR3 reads CASSLDGSGLQETQYF. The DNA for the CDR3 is TGTGCCAGCAGTTTAGACGGGAGCGGACTCCAAGAGACCCAGTACTTC.

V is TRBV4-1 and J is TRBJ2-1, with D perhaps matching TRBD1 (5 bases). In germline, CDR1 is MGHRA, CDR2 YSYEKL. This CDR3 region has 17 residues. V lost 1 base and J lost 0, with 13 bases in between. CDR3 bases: TGCGCCAGCAGCCAAGTGCTGGGGCACCCCTCCTACAATGAGCAGTTCTTC. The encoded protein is CASSQVLGHPSYNEQFF.

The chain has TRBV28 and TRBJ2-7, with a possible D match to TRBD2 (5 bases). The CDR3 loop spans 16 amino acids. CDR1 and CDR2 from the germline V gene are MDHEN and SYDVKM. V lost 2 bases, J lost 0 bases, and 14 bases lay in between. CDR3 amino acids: CASSLSGLIFSYEQYF. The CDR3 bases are TGTGCCAGCAGTTTAAGCGGACTCATCTTCTCCTACGAGCAGTACTTC.

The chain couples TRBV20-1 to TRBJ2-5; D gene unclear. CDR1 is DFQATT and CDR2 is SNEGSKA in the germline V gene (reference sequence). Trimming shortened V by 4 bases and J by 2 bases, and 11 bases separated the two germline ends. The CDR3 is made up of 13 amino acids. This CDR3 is CSATGAMQETQYF. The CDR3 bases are TGCAGTGCTACCGGCGCTATGCAAGAGACCCAGTACTTC.

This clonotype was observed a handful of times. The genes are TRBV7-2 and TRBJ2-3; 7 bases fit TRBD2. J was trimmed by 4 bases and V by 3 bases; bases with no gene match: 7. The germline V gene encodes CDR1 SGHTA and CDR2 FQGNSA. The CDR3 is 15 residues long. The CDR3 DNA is TGTGCCAGCAGCTTGATGGCCAGCGGGGCAGATACGCAGTATTTT. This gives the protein CASSLMASGADTQYF. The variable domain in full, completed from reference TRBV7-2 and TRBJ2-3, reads GAGVSQSPSNKVTEKGKDVELRCDPISGHTALYWYRQSLGQGLEFLIYFQGNSAPDKSGLPSDRFSAERTGGSVSTLTIQRTQQEDSAVYLCASSLMASGADTQYFGPGTRLTVL.

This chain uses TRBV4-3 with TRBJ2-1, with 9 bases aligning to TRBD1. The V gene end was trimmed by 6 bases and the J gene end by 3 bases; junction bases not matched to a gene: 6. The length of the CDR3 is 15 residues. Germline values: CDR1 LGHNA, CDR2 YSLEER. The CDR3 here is CASRGGTGRYNEQFF. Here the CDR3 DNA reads TGCGCCAGCAGGGGGGGGACAGGGCGCTACAATGAGCAGTTCTTC.

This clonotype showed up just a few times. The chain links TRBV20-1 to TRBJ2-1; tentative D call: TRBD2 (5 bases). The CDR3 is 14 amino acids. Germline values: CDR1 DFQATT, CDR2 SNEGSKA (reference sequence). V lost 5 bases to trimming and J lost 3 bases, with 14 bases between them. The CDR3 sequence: CSASLAGDYNEQFF. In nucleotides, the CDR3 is TGCAGTGCTTCCCTGGCGGGTGACTACAATGAGCAGTTCTTC.

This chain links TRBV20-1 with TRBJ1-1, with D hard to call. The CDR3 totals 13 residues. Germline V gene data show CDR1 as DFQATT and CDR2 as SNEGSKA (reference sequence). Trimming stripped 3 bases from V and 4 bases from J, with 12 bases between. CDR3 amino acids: CSASVSVGTEAFF. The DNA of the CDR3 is TGCAGTGCTAGTGTATCAGTGGGCACTGAAGCTTTCTTT.

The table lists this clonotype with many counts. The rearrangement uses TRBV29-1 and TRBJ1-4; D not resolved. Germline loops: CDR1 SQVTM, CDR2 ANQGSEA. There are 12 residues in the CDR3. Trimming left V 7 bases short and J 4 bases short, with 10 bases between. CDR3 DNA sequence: TGCAGCGGCCGCACAGTTAATGAAAAACTGTTTTTT. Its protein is CSGRTVNEKLFF. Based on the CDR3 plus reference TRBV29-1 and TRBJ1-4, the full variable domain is SAVISQKPSRDICQRGTSLTIQCQVDSQVTMMFWYRQQPGQSLTLIATANQGSEATYESGFVIDKFPISRPNLTFSTLTVSNMSPEDSSIYLCSGRTVNEKLFFGSGTQLSVL.

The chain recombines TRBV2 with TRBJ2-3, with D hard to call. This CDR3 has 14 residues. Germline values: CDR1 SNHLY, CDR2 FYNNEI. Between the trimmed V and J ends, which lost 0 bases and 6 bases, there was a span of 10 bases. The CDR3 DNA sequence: TGTGCCAGCAGTGAAGCTCGGTCGTGGGATACGCAGTATTTT. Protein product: CASSEARSWDTQYF.

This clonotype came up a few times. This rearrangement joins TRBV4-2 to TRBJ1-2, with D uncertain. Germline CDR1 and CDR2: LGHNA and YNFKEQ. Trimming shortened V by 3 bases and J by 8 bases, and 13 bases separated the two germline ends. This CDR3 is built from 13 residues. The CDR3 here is CASSHGGPRGYTF. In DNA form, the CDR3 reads TGTGCCAGCAGCCATGGTGGGCCGAGAGGCTACACCTTC.

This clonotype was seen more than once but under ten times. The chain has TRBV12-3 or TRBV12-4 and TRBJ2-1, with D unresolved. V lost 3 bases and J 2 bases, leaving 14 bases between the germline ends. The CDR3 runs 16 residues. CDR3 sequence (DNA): TGTGCCAGCAGTTTTTTCGCAGGTCTCACCTACAATGAGCAGTTCTTC. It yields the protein CASSFFAGLTYNEQFF.

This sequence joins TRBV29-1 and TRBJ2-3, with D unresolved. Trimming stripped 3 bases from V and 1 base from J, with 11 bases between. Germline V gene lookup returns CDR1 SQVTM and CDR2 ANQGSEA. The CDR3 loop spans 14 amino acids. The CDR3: CSVDVNPRTDTQYF. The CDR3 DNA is TGCAGCGTTGACGTAAACCCGCGCACAGATACGCAGTATTTT.

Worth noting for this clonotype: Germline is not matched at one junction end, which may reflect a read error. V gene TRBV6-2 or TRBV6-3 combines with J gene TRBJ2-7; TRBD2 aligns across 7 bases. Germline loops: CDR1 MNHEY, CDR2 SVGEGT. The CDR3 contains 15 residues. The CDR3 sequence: CASRPTRRESHERYF. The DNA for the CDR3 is TGTGCCAGCAGACCCACAAGGCGGGAGTCCCACGAGCGGTACTTC.

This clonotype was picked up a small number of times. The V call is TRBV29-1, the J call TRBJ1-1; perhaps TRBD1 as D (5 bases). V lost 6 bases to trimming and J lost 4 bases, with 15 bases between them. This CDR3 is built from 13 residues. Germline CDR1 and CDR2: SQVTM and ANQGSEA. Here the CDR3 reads CSVKAREATEAFF. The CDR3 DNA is TGCAGCGTCAAAGCCAGGGAAGCCACTGAAGCTTTCTTT. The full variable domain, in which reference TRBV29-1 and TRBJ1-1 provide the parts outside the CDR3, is SAVISQKPSRDICQRGTSLTIQCQVDSQVTMMFWYRQQPGQSLTLIATANQGSEATYESGFVIDKFPISRPNLTFSTLTVSNMSPEDSSIYLCSVKAREATEAFFGQGTRLTVV.

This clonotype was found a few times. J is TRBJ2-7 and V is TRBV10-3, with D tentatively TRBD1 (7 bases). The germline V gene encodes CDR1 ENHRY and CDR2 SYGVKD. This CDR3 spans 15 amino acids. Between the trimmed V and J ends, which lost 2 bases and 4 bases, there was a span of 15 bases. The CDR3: CAISEAEGATYEQYF. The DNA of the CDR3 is TGTGCCATCAGTGAGGCGGAGGGGGCTACGTACGAGCAGTACTTC.

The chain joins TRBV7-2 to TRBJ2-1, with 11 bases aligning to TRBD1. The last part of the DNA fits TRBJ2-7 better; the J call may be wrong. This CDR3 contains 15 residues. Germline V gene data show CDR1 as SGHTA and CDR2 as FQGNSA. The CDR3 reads CASRTGTGGYNEQYF. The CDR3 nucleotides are TGTGCCAGCAGAACCGGGACAGGGGGGTACAATGAGCAGTACTTC.

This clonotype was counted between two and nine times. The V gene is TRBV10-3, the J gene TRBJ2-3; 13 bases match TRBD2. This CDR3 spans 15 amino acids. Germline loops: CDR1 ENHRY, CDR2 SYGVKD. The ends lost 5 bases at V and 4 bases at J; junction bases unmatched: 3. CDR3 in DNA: TGTGCCATCAGTCCGGGACTAGCGGGGCCAGATACGCAGTATTTT. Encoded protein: CAISPGLAGPDTQYF.

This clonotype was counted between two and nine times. CDR3 bases: TGTGCCAGCAGCCCCCACCGGCGGGATACGCAGTATTTT. Translation: CASSPHRRDTQYF. This sequence joins TRBV7-2 and TRBJ2-3; unclear D gene. The ends were cut back, 5 bases at V and 6 bases at J, with 12 bases in the middle. The CDR3 runs to 13 residues. Germline V CDR1 and CDR2: SGHTA, FQGNSA.

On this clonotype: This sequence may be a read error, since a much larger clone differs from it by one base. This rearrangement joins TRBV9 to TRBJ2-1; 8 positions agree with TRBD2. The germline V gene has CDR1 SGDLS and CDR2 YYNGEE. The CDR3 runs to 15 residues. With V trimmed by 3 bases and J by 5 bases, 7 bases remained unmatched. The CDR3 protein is CASSAAGVPDNEQFF. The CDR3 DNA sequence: TGTGCCAGCAGCGCAGCGGGAGTCCCCGACAATGAGCAGTTCTTC.